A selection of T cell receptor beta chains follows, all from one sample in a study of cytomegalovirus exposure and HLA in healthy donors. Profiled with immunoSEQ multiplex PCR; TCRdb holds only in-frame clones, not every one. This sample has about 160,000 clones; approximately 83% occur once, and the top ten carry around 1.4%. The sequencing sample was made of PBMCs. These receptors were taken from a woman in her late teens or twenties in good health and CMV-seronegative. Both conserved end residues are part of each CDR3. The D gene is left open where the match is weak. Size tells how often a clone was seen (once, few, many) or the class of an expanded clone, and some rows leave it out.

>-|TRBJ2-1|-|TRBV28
CASKARGNPRNEQFF
TGTGCCAGCAAGGCGAGGGGGAACCCCAGGAATGAGCAGTTCTTC
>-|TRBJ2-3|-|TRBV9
CASSVMGEVTDTQYF
TGTGCCAGCAGCGTAATGGGGGAGGTCACAGATACGCAGTATTTT
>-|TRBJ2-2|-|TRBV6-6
CASRDSTPPGELFF
TGTGCCAGCAGGGACAGCACACCGCCGGGGGAGCTGTTTTTT
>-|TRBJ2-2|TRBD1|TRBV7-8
CASSLGRAGGDTGELFF
TGTGCCAGCAGCTTAGGAAGAGCAGGGGGCGACACCGGGGAGCTGTTTTTT
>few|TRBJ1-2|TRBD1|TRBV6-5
CASSRQGGSDGYTF
TGTGCCAGCAGCCGACAGGGCGGCAGCGATGGCTACACCTTC
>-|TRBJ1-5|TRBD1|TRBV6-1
CASNAEGGQGSQHF
TGTGCCAGCAATGCGGAAGGGGGACAGGGTAGCCAGCATTTT
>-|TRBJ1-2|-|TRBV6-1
CASSEGGYGYGYTF
TGTGCCAGCAGTGAAGGAGGGTACGGCTATGGCTACACCTTC
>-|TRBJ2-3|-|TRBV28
CASSLTRTDTQYF
TGTGCCAGCAGTTTGACTAGGACAGATACGCAGTATTTT
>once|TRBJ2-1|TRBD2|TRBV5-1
CASSLVPVGAGVLNEQFF
TGCGCCAGCAGCTTGGTCCCGGTTGGAGCGGGGGTTCTCAATGAGCAGTTCTTC
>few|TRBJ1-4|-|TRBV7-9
CSSSLARATNEKLFF
TGTTCCAGCAGCTTAGCCCGGGCAACTAATGAAAAACTGTTTTTT
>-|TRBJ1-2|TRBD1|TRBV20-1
CSARTGPGYTF
TGCAGTGCGCGGACAGGACCCGGCTACACCTTC
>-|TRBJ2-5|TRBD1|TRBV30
CASTNGQGRTQYF
TGTGCCTCCACCAACGGACAGGGGAGGACCCAGTACTTC
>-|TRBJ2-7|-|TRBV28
CASKQTGSYEQYF
TGTGCCAGCAAGCAAACAGGCTCCTACGAGCAGTACTTC
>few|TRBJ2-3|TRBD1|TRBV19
CASSTGQGGDTQYF
TGTGCCAGTAGTACCGGACAGGGGGGAGATACGCAGTATTTT
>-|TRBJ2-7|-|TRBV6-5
CASSYSEQKEQYF
TGTGCCAGCAGTTACAGCGAACAAAAGGAGCAGTACTTC
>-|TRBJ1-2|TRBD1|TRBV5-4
CASSLGQGARGYTF
TGTGCCAGCAGCTTAGGACAGGGGGCGCGAGGCTACACCTTC
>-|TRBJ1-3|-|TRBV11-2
CASSLAGRLNTIYF
TGTGCCAGCAGCTTAGCTGGCAGACTAAACACCATATATTTT
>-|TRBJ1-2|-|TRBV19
CASSIDLEFGFNYGYTF
TGTGCCAGTAGTATAGATCTGGAATTCGGGTTTAACTATGGCTACACCTTC
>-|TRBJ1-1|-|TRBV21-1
CASSKGGVETEAFF
TGTGCCAGCAGCAAAGGTGGCGTGGAGACTGAAGCTTTCTTT
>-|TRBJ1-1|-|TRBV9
CASSVDGGDGSEAFF
TGTGCCAGCAGCGTAGATGGAGGGGACGGCAGTGAAGCTTTCTTT
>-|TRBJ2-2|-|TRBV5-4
CASSVDSFTANTGELFF
TGTGCCAGCAGTGTGGACTCATTTACCGCGAACACCGGGGAGCTGTTTTTT
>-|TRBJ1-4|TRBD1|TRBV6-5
CASSWRTGGQDEKLFF
TGTGCCAGCAGTTGGCGAACAGGGGGGCAAGATGAAAAACTGTTTTTT
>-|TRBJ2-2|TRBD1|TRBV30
CAWRGTGNTGELFF
TGTGCCTGGAGGGGGACAGGGAACACCGGGGAGCTGTTTTTT
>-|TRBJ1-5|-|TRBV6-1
CASRTVGGQPQHF
TGTGCCAGCAGGACAGTGGGAGGTCAGCCCCAGCATTTT
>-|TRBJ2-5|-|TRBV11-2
CASSFVGLKETQYF
TGTGCCAGCAGCTTTGTAGGACTAAAGGAGACCCAGTACTTC
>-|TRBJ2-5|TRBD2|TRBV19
CASSIPVGGMETQYF
TGTGCCAGTAGTATACCCGTGGGAGGGATGGAGACCCAGTACTTC
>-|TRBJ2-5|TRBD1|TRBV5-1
CASSPGQSLQETQYF
TGCGCCAGCAGCCCGGGACAGTCTCTACAAGAGACCCAGTACTTC
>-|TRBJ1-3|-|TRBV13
CASSLGNTIYF
TGTGCCAGCAGCCTGGGAAACACCATATATTTT
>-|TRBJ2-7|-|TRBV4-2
CASSQVGRDSWEQYF
TGTGCCAGCAGCCAAGTCGGCAGGGACTCTTGGGAGCAGTACTTC